Below are 20 T cell receptor beta chains sequenced from a single sample in a study of response to subunit inactivated influenza vaccine. Via MiXCR, TCRdb re-called the RT-PCR reads, giving one row per CDR3 protein. The sample consists of hundreds of thousands of distinct CDR3 sequences, less than 15% of them appearing once. Sequences were derived from PBMCs from blood, sampled 14 to 15 days before vaccination. The receptors derive from a man aged 50 to 60 who received an inactivated influenza vaccine.

This clonotype has only a few counts. The rearrangement links TRBV27 to TRBJ1-2; D remains unclear. Trimming took off 1 base at V and 3 bases at J, with 12 bases between the two ends. The CDR3 runs 15 residues. Germline values: CDR1 MNHEY, CDR2 SMNVEV (reference sequence). The CDR3 is CASSLLVGSHYGYTF. In DNA, the CDR3 is TGTGCCAGCAGTTTATTAGTAGGCAGTCACTATGGCTACACCTTC.

The genes are TRBV28 and TRBJ2-1, with D perhaps matching TRBD1 (6 bases). The CDR3 has 17 residues. V was clipped by 2 bases and J by 0 bases, with 14 bases between them. Germline V gives CDR1 MDHEN, CDR2 SYDVKM. The CDR3 coding sequence is TGTGCCAGCAGTTTAACGGGCGACAGGAGCTCCTACAATGAGCAGTTCTTC. Protein: CASSLTGDRSSYNEQFF.

This clonotype was observed a few times. The chain uses TRBV29-1 and TRBJ2-6; D unresolved. CDR1 is SQVTM and CDR2 is ANQGSEA in the germline V gene. With 5 bases removed from V and 0 bases from J, the gap between germline ends came to 14 bases. The CDR3 runs 16 residues. CDR3 DNA: TGCAGCGTTCGTTTAGGGTCAAGCTCTGGGGCCAACGTCCTGACTTTC. It specifies CSVRLGSSSGANVLTF.

This clonotype was observed a few times. This chain joins TRBV6-5 and TRBJ1-4; D is possibly TRBD1 (5 bases). V shed 2 bases and J shed 8 bases, with 12 bases lying between them. The CDR3 length is 14 residues. Looked up from germline, CDR1 is MNHEY and CDR2 is SVGAGI. This CDR3 is CASSYGQGGEKLFF. CDR3 DNA sequence: TGTGCCAGCAGTTACGGCCAGGGAGGCGAAAAACTGTTTTTT.

The gene calls are TRBV5-1 and TRBJ2-1; 11 nucleotides line up with TRBD2. Germline V gives CDR1 SGHRS, CDR2 YFSETQ. Unmatched junction bases numbered 11, after V lost 4 bases and J lost 2 bases. This CDR3 spans 18 amino acids. CDR3 DNA sequence: TGCGCCAGCAGCGCCTCTAGCGGGGGGCGACTTACCTACAATGAGCAGTTCTTC. Amino acids: CASSASSGGRLTYNEQFF.

The chain has TRBV4-1 and TRBJ1-6; D is ambiguous. Germline V CDR1 and CDR2: MGHRA, YSYEKL. V was pared by 0 bases and J by 10 bases, with 13 bases between. The CDR3 spans 15 residues. The CDR3 coding sequence is TGCGCCAGCAGCCAAGATTACCAAAACGGCTCACCCCTCCACTTT. Encoded protein: CASSQDYQNGSPLHF.

The chain couples TRBV29-1 to TRBJ2-7; TRBD1 matches at 8 bases. The V segment lost 5 bases and the J segment 7 bases; nucleotides outside the gene matches: 7. The germline V gene encodes CDR1 SQVTM and CDR2 ANQGSEA. The CDR3 length is 12 residues. In DNA, the CDR3 is TGCAGCGTTAGGACAGGGTCGGGGGAGCAGTACTTC. Amino acids: CSVRTGSGEQYF.

The chain joins TRBV7-9 to TRBJ2-1; unclear D gene. The CDR3 contains 12 residues. Trimming pared 6 bases from V and 6 bases from J, leaving 9 bases between. The germline CDR1 and CDR2 sequences are SEHNR and FQNEAQ (reference sequence). CDR3 protein: CASRTISNEQFF. The CDR3 DNA reads as TGTGCCAGCAGGACGATCTCCAATGAGCAGTTCTTC.

This clonotype was seen at least ten times. V and J are TRBV15 and TRBJ1-6, with 9 bases fitting TRBD1. This CDR3 spans 14 amino acids. Germline CDR1 LNHNV, CDR2 YYDKDF (reference sequence). J was trimmed by 10 bases and V by 4 bases; bases with no gene match: 5. The chain's CDR3 is CATSMDRGGSPLHF. The CDR3 nucleotides read TGTGCCACCAGCATGGACAGGGGAGGATCACCCCTCCACTTT.

The rearrangement uses TRBV2 and TRBJ1-1; D is perhaps TRBD1 (5 bases). Germline loops: CDR1 SNHLY, CDR2 FYNNEI. Trimming shortened V by 2 bases and J by 4 bases, and 17 bases separated the two germline ends. The CDR3 length is 16 residues. Written as DNA, the CDR3 is TGTGCCAGCAGTGAATGGGTCGGTCAGGGCAGCACTGAAGCTTTCTTT. Encoded protein: CASSEWVGQGSTEAFF.

This clonotype was observed a few times. This chain links TRBV10-3 with TRBJ2-2, with 7 bases lining up with TRBD2. The V gene's germline CDR1 is ENHRY and CDR2 SYGVKD. V lost 4 bases to trimming and J lost 5 bases; unmatched junction nucleotides: 4. There are 14 residues in the CDR3. CDR3 region: CAISGEGKTGELFF. The CDR3 bases are TGTGCCATCAGTGGGGAGGGGAAAACCGGGGAGCTGTTTTTT.

This clonotype was picked up a small number of times. The chain combines TRBV5-1 with TRBJ1-2; a possible D gene is TRBD1 (6 bases). V lost 3 bases to trimming and J lost 7 bases, with 22 bases between them. Germline CDR1 SGHRS, CDR2 YFSETQ. There are 16 residues in the CDR3. The CDR3 DNA follows: TGCGCCAGCAGCTCCGACTGGCAGGGGACGCTCTCTGGCTACACCTTC. It is translated as CASSSDWQGTLSGYTF.

The rearrangement links TRBV7-2 to TRBJ2-7; TRBD2 matches at 8 bases. In germline, CDR1 is SGHTA, CDR2 FQGNSA. The V gene end was trimmed by 5 bases and the J gene end by 1 base; junction bases not matched to a gene: 7. The CDR3 runs 15 residues. This CDR3 is CASSRGREESYEQYF. Written as DNA, the CDR3 is TGTGCCAGCAGCCGAGGGCGGGAGGAGTCCTACGAGCAGTACTTC.

The genes are TRBV27 and TRBJ2-7; the D is unclear. The ends were cut back, 9 bases at V and 2 bases at J, with 17 bases in the middle. The CDR3 length is 14 residues. The germline gives CDR1 MNHEY, CDR2 SMNVEV (reference sequence). This CDR3 is CASSRGPNTYEQYF. In DNA, the CDR3 is TGTGCCAGTAGCCGCGGTCCGAACACCTACGAGCAGTACTTC.

The chain uses TRBV10-3 and TRBJ1-1; 9 bases line up with TRBD1. The CDR3 covers 14 residues. CDR1 and CDR2 (germline): ENHRY, SYGVKD. The junction had 9 bases not matched to a gene; V was cut back by 10 bases and J by 3 bases. The CDR3 spells CASTGGVADTEAFF. CDR3 nucleotide sequence: TGTGCCAGTACAGGGGGCGTCGCGGACACTGAAGCTTTCTTT.

The chain is built from TRBV12-3 or TRBV12-4 and TRBJ1-1; D remains unclear. Trimming cost V 1 base and J 4 bases, with 10 bases left between them. The CDR3 runs 14 residues. CDR3 protein: CASSLESGSTEAFF. The CDR3, as DNA: TGTGCCAGCAGTTTAGAATCCGGGAGCACTGAAGCTTTCTTT.

In this sample, this clonotype turned up a few times. This chain uses TRBV5-6 with TRBJ1-5, with a weak D call TRBD1 (5 bases). The CDR3 has 14 amino acids. CDR1 and CDR2 (germline): SGHDT, YYEEEE. V lost 4 bases, J lost 4 bases, and 12 bases lay in between. CDR3: CASSTGGINQPQHF. CDR3 DNA: TGTGCCAGCAGCACGGGGGGTATTAATCAGCCCCAGCATTTT.

The chain employs TRBV7-2 and TRBJ2-7; unclear D gene. The CDR3 covers 15 residues. Trimming stripped 5 bases from V and 4 bases from J, with 18 bases between. The V gene's germline CDR1 is SGHTA and CDR2 FQGNSA. CDR3 amino acids: CASSPQVSSQYEQYF. CDR3 sequence (DNA): TGTGCCAGCAGCCCTCAGGTTTCGTCGCAATACGAGCAGTACTTC.

This clonotype was seen a handful of times. V and J are TRBV20-1 and TRBJ2-5, with a tentative D call TRBD1 (6 bases). Germline V lookup: CDR1 DFQATT, CDR2 SNEGSKA (reference sequence). Trimming stripped 4 bases from V and 0 bases from J, with 9 bases between. This CDR3 comprises 13 residues. The CDR3 here is CSATGQYQETQYF. DNA for the CDR3: TGCAGTGCTACCGGACAGTACCAAGAGACCCAGTACTTC.

In this sample, this clonotype turned up a few times. The V and J genes are TRBV12-3 or TRBV12-4 and TRBJ2-5; D is ambiguous. V was trimmed by 3 bases and J by 1 base, leaving 6 bases between them. The length of the CDR3 is 13 residues. CDR3 in amino acids: CASSFSTQETQYF. The CDR3 DNA reads TGTGCCAGCAGTTTTAGTACCCAAGAGACCCAGTACTTC.